This T cell receptor beta chain was recovered during a study of cytomegalovirus exposure and HLA in healthy donors. Both 60 Vbeta primers and 13 Jbeta primers went into the PCR. Profiled with immunoSEQ multiplex PCR; TCRdb holds only in-frame clones, not every one. The sample lists about 170,000 clones; 65% to 85% were seen once. The donors were healthy bone marrow donors. The CDR3 has 15 residues. The trim removed 5 bases at V and 2 bases at J, leaving 3 bases unmatched. The germline V gene encodes CDR1 SGHNT and CDR2 YENEEA. Source material: PBMCs. The chain links TRBV11-3 to TRBJ2-3; 11 bases agree with TRBD2. The sequence came from a woman aged 18-30 years in good health and CMV-seronegative. CDR3 residues: CASSRLAGNTDTQYF. The CDR3 DNA reads TGTGCCAGCAGCCGACTAGCGGGAAACACAGATACGCAGTATTTT.